The 22 T cell receptor beta chains in this list originate from one sample, sequenced in a study of cytomegalovirus exposure and HLA in healthy donors. Both 60 Vbeta primers and 13 Jbeta primers went into the PCR. Data came from immunoSEQ multiplex PCR; TCRdb stores just in-frame clones and leaves some out. The sample has roughly 180,000 clones, around 74% seen once. Sequenced material: PBMCs. These receptors originate from a girl between 10 and 17 years old in good health and CMV-seropositive.

The chain carries TRBV2 and TRBJ2-2, with a possible D match to TRBD2 (6 bases). Between the trimmed V and J ends, which lost 4 bases and 3 bases, there was a span of 9 bases. The CDR3 contains 14 residues. Germline-derived CDR1 and CDR2 are SNHLY and FYNNEI. This CDR3 reads CASSGDSYTGELFF. The CDR3 coding sequence is TGTGCCAGCAGTGGGGACTCCTACACCGGGGAGCTGTTTTTT.

The rearrangement links TRBV19 to TRBJ2-7; 9 nucleotides align to TRBD2. V was clipped by 7 bases and J by 4 bases; unmatched bases: 8. The CDR3 has 14 residues. Germline-derived CDR1 and CDR2 are LNHDA and SQIVND (reference sequence). In DNA form, the CDR3 reads TGTGCCAGTAAACGAAGCGGGGGGACATACGAGCAGTACTTC. Translating it yields CASKRSGGTYEQYF.

The rearrangement links TRBV9 to TRBJ2-3; D is perhaps TRBD2 (5 bases). Germline V lookup: CDR1 SGDLS, CDR2 YYNGEE. V dropped 0 bases and J dropped 6 bases, with 20 bases sitting between them. The CDR3 consists of 17 residues. CDR3 coding DNA: TGTGCCAGCAGCGTAGTAGAGGAGGCCGCCTTCGTGGATACGCAGTATTTT. It codes for CASSVVEEAAFVDTQYF.

This chain joins TRBV23-1 and TRBJ1-5; TRBD1 is a possible D gene (6 bases). TRBV23-1 counts as an open reading frame of uncertain function. V lost 4 bases and J lost 4, with 17 bases in between. CDR3 length: 16 residues. The CDR3 DNA reads TGCGCCAGCAGTCTACACGGACAGCAATGTAATCAGCCCCAGCATTTT. It is translated as CASSLHGQQCNQPQHF.

The chain links TRBV14 to TRBJ1-6, with a tentative D call TRBD1 (6 bases). Trimming stripped 1 base from V and 9 bases from J, with 13 bases between. Per germline, CDR1 SGHDN and CDR2 FVKESK. This CDR3 contains 15 residues. The CDR3 region has the DNA TGTGCCAGCAGCCAAGGGGGGCCGATAAGTTCACCCCTCCACTTT. Translation: CASSQGGPISSPLHF.

The genes are TRBV5-1 and TRBJ1-2; TRBD1 matches at 11 bases. V lost 2 bases, J lost 4 bases, and 7 bases stayed unmatched. The CDR3 loop spans 16 amino acids. The germline CDR1 and CDR2 sequences are SGHRS and YFSETQ. The CDR3 sequence is CASSFRTGGEGYGYTF. The CDR3 nucleotides read TGCGCCAGCAGCTTCCGGACAGGGGGCGAAGGCTATGGCTACACCTTC.

The chain combines TRBV11-2 with TRBJ2-3, with TRBD2 as a possible D gene (6 bases). Per the germline V gene, CDR1 is SGHAT and CDR2 is FQNNGV. V was trimmed by 4 bases and J by 4 bases, leaving 15 bases between them. This CDR3 is built from 15 residues. The chain's CDR3 is CASSSTRGFSDTQYF. The CDR3 DNA reads as TGTGCCAGCAGCTCCACCCGGGGGTTCTCAGATACGCAGTATTTT.

The chain couples TRBV15 to TRBJ1-2; D remains ambiguous. Germline CDR1 LNHNV, CDR2 YYDKDF (reference sequence). V was trimmed by 6 bases and J by 7 bases, leaving 15 bases between them. The CDR3 runs 13 residues. CDR3 loop: CATSRVADSGYTF. The DNA for the CDR3 is TGTGCCACCAGTCGGGTAGCTGATTCTGGCTACACCTTC.

The CDR3 bases are TGTGCCAGCAGCCTACGGTTCCTAGATACGCAGTATTTT. Translation: CASSLRFLDTQYF. This chain connects TRBV7-8 to TRBJ2-3; no clear D. The CDR3 has 13 residues. Trimming shortened V by 5 bases and J by 5 bases, and 11 bases separated the two germline ends. Per germline, CDR1 SGHVS and CDR2 FQNEAQ.

The chain carries TRBV10-3 and TRBJ2-5; perhaps TRBD2 as D (5 bases). V was pared by 7 bases and J by 7 bases, with 16 bases between. Germline assignment: CDR1 ENHRY and CDR2 SYGVKD. The CDR3 is made up of 13 amino acids. The CDR3 DNA reads TGTGCCATCAACCCGGACTCCGCCGGGACCCAGTACTTC. Protein sequence: CAINPDSAGTQYF.

The chain is built from TRBV29-1 and TRBJ2-7; maybe TRBD2 (6 bases). Deletions cut 7 bases from V and 6 bases from J, with 22 bases between. Germline V gene sequence: CDR1 SQVTM, CDR2 ANQGSEA. The CDR3 is made up of 14 amino acids. CDR3 residues: CSATRSGGAAEQYF. The CDR3 DNA sequence: TGCAGCGCAACACGAAGTGGAGGGGCGGCCGAGCAGTACTTC.

This chain joins TRBV6-1 and TRBJ1-1, with D unresolved. The CDR3 runs 11 residues. V lost 7 bases and J 3 bases, leaving 6 bases between the germline ends. Germline-derived CDR1 and CDR2 are MNHNS and SASEGT. This CDR3 reads CASNTYTEAFF. The CDR3 nucleotides are TGTGCCAGCAACACGTACACTGAAGCTTTCTTT.

This chain connects TRBV5-4 to TRBJ1-2; perhaps TRBD1 as D (6 bases). The germline gives CDR1 SGHNT, CDR2 YYREEE (reference sequence). The CDR3 has 15 amino acids. Trimming took off 0 bases at V and 6 bases at J, with 15 bases between the two ends. Here the CDR3 reads CASSLGGRDKDGYTF. The CDR3 DNA reads as TGTGCCAGCAGCTTGGGGGGCCGGGACAAGGATGGCTACACCTTC.

The chain is built from TRBV13 and TRBJ2-5, with 8 positions matching TRBD2. The CDR3 is 14 amino acids. The germline gives CDR1 PRHDT, CDR2 FYEKMQ (reference sequence). V shed 2 bases, J shed 5 bases, and the junction held 4 bases outside the gene matches. The CDR3 loop reads CASSLRGGLETQYF. CDR3 bases: TGTGCCAGCAGCTTACGGGGGGGCCTGGAGACCCAGTACTTC.

The V call is TRBV25-1, the J call TRBJ2-5; tentative D call: TRBD2 (6 bases). V was cut by 2 bases and J by 4 bases, with 17 bases left in between. In germline, CDR1 is MGHDK, CDR2 SYGVNS. The CDR3 has 16 amino acids. CDR3 loop: CASSEKRFGGGETQYF. The DNA for the CDR3 is TGTGCCAGCAGTGAAAAAAGGTTCGGGGGTGGAGAGACCCAGTACTTC.

V and J are TRBV7-9 and TRBJ2-5; a possible D gene is TRBD2 (6 bases). The CDR3 is 14 amino acids. Germline V CDR1 and CDR2: SEHNR, FQNEAQ (reference sequence). V dropped 5 bases and J dropped 1 base, with 11 bases sitting between them. The CDR3: CASSGAGFQETQYF. CDR3 nucleotide sequence: TGTGCCAGCAGCGGCGCGGGGTTCCAAGAGACCCAGTACTTC.

This chain connects TRBV11-2 to TRBJ2-5; a possible D gene is TRBD2 (6 bases). Germline CDR1 reads SGHAT; CDR2 reads FQNNGV. The CDR3 has 15 amino acids. The V and J ends lost 4 bases and 5 bases respectively, with 17 bases between them. CDR3 loop: CASSYPGGVVETQYF. CDR3 sequence (DNA): TGTGCCAGCAGCTACCCCGGCGGGGTCGTGGAGACCCAGTACTTC.

This CDR3 is CASSLVRTSGGPLNEQFF. The CDR3 DNA is TGTGCCAGCAGCTTAGTAAGGACTAGCGGGGGGCCCCTCAATGAGCAGTTCTTC. The V and J genes are TRBV7-8 and TRBJ2-1; 14 bases agree with TRBD2. The length of the CDR3 is 18 residues. Germline lookup yields CDR1 SGHVS and CDR2 FQNEAQ. J gave up 6 bases and V 1 base, and 8 bases lay outside the gene matches.

The chain uses TRBV7-8 and TRBJ2-7; D possibly corresponds to TRBD1 (5 bases). The CDR3 runs 14 residues. The V end was cut by 6 bases, the J end by 2 bases, with 14 bases between. Germline V gene data show CDR1 as SGHVS and CDR2 as FQNEAQ. The CDR3 protein is CASSWTQLPYEQYF. For the CDR3, the DNA is TGTGCCAGCAGTTGGACACAGCTTCCCTACGAGCAGTACTTC.

V usage is TRBV7-2 and J usage is TRBJ2-7, with 7 bases fitting TRBD1. The V gene's germline CDR1 is SGHTA and CDR2 FQGNSA. The CDR3 spans 15 residues. After removal of 5 bases from V and 2 bases from J, the junction contained 9 bases not matched to a gene. CDR3 residues: CASSRAGTDPYEQYF. In DNA, the CDR3 is TGTGCCAGCAGCCGAGCCGGGACAGACCCCTACGAGCAGTACTTC.

The V call is TRBV12-5, the J call TRBJ1-2; the match to TRBD1 covers 7 bases. Germline CDR1 LGHNT, CDR2 FRNRAP. With V trimmed by 1 base and J by 8 bases, 7 bases remained unmatched. The CDR3 consists of 14 residues. The CDR3 DNA reads as TGTGCTAGTGGTTTGGCAGGACAGGAGGGAGGCTACACCTTC. As protein: CASGLAGQEGGYTF.

The chain joins TRBV4-1 to TRBJ2-2; tentative D call: TRBD2 (6 bases). CDR3 length: 14 residues. Germline CDR1 reads MGHRA; CDR2 reads YSYEKL. Trimming removed 4 bases from V and 3 bases from J, with 9 bases in between. CDR3 amino acids: CASSPGLYTGELFF. The CDR3, as DNA: TGCGCCAGCAGCCCGGGACTTTACACCGGGGAGCTGTTTTTT.